Each of the 25 T cell receptor beta chains below was sequenced from the same sample in a study of T cells in Graves' hyperthyroidism and ophthalmopathy. RNA transcripts served as the template for amplifying TCR beta CDR3 regions. First-round RT-PCR targeting the TCR CDR3 was performed with the HTBI primer set. TCRdb reprocessed the multiplex PCR reads via MiXCR and lists one record per CDR3 protein. The sample consists of approximately 870,000 distinct CDR3 sequences, around 39% of them appearing once. Sequenced material: blood. The receptors stem from a man aged 18 to 29 with Graves' hyperthyroidism.

This clonotype was counted at least ten times. This chain connects TRBV19 to TRBJ1-5, with D possibly being TRBD1 (6 bases). The germline V gene encodes CDR1 LNHDA and CDR2 SQIVND (reference sequence). This CDR3 spans 15 amino acids. The V and J ends lost 3 bases and 7 bases respectively, with 16 bases between them. CDR3 sequence (DNA): TGTGCCAGTAGTATGGGGGCGGGGGTCCGGCAGCCCCAGCATTTT. Residues: CASSMGAGVRQPQHF.

This chain links TRBV5-6 with TRBJ2-7; D is undetermined. This CDR3 region has 13 residues. V lost 1 base and J lost 7, with 12 bases in between. Germline CDR1 is SGHDT and CDR2 is YYEEEE. The CDR3 protein is CASSLIYYGEQYF. The CDR3 nucleotides read TGTGCCAGCAGCTTGATTTATTATGGTGAGCAGTACTTC.

This clonotype occurred a few times. The V call is TRBV14, the J call TRBJ2-7; 9 nucleotides align to TRBD1. This CDR3 is 15 amino acids long. The V gene's germline CDR1 is SGHDN and CDR2 FVKESK. With 4 bases clipped from V and 2 bases from J, the junction kept 6 bases outside the gene matches. CDR3 protein: CASSRKDRGAYEQYF. CDR3 nucleotides: TGTGCCAGCAGCCGGAAGGACAGGGGAGCCTACGAGCAGTACTTC.

This clonotype was picked up many times. The rearrangement joins TRBV20-1 to TRBJ1-6, with 9 positions matching TRBD1. Trimming at V came to 3 bases and at J to 9 bases, leaving 9 bases not matched to a gene. There are 15 residues in the CDR3. CDR1 is DFQATT and CDR2 is SNEGSKA in the germline V gene (reference sequence). The CDR3 DNA sequence: TGCAGTGCTAGGCCGGGACAGGGATCAGGTTCACCCCTCCACTTT. Translation: CSARPGQGSGSPLHF.

This clonotype came up many times. V gene TRBV7-9 combines with J gene TRBJ1-2; D ambiguous. The CDR3 loop spans 14 amino acids. Germline V gene sequence: CDR1 SEHNR, CDR2 FQNEAQ (reference sequence). V was pared by 0 bases and J by 0 bases, with 5 bases between. The DNA of the CDR3 is TGTGCCAGCAGCTTAGCCCCGTCTAACTATGGCTACACCTTC. Its protein product is CASSLAPSNYGYTF. Full variable domain (missing parts from reference TRBV7-9 and TRBJ1-2): DTGVSQNPRHKITKRGQNVTFRCDPISEHNRLYWYRQTLGQGPEFLTYFQNEAQLEKSRLLSDRFSAERPKGSFSTLEIQRTEQGDSAMYLCASSLAPSNYGYTFGSGTRLTVV.

V is TRBV6-5 and J is TRBJ2-7, with D possibly matching TRBD1 (6 bases). Deletions cut 8 bases from V and 3 bases from J, with 20 bases between. Germline V gene sequence: CDR1 MNHEY, CDR2 SVGAGI. This CDR3 region has 15 residues. The CDR3 reads CASGSPGHGVYEQYF. CDR3 DNA: TGTGCCAGCGGAAGCCCGGGACACGGTGTCTACGAGCAGTACTTC.

The table lists this clonotype with a few counts. The V call is TRBV12-3 or TRBV12-4, the J call TRBJ1-5; a weak D match, TRBD1 (6 bases). V was shortened by 5 bases and J by 7 bases, with 15 bases between the two germline ends. This CDR3 is 14 amino acids long. CDR3 sequence reads: CASSGEGGYQPQHF. The CDR3, as DNA: TGTGCCAGCAGTGGGGAGGGGGGGTACCAGCCCCAGCATTTT.

Ten or more counts support this clonotype. The chain recombines TRBV7-9 with TRBJ1-1; D unclear. CDR1 and CDR2 (germline): SEHNR, FQNEAQ (reference sequence). The V and J ends lost 0 bases and 7 bases respectively, with 9 bases between them. The CDR3 runs 13 residues. For the CDR3, the DNA is TGTGCCAGCAGCTTAGCTGGAGGCTATGAAGCTTTCTTT. It specifies CASSLAGGYEAFF.

This clonotype was seen a handful of times. This chain connects TRBV11-2 to TRBJ2-7; 9 positions agree with TRBD1. Germline V gene data show CDR1 as SGHAT and CDR2 as FQNNGV. CDR3 size: 17 residues. With V trimmed by 7 bases and J by 3 bases, 16 bases remained unmatched. Here the CDR3 reads CASTAHRGPKGLYEQYF. The DNA of the CDR3 is TGTGCCAGCACCGCCCACAGGGGGCCTAAGGGACTCTACGAGCAGTACTTC.

The V gene is TRBV10-3, the J gene TRBJ2-7; 7 bases fit TRBD1. This CDR3 region has 16 residues. V lost 10 bases to trimming and J lost 3 bases; unmatched junction nucleotides: 18. Germline V gene lookup returns CDR1 ENHRY and CDR2 SYGVKD. The CDR3 here is CASSHQGEWLFYEQYF. The CDR3 DNA is TGTGCCAGCAGCCACCAGGGGGAGTGGCTCTTCTACGAGCAGTACTTC.

The V gene is TRBV10-3, the J gene TRBJ2-5; D is ambiguous. This CDR3 contains 16 residues. The V and J ends lost 0 bases and 1 base respectively, with 12 bases between them. In germline, CDR1 is ENHRY, CDR2 SYGVKD. For the CDR3, the DNA is TGTGCCATCAGTGAGTCGGCCACCTCCCCCCAAGAGACCCAGTACTTC. Its protein is CAISESATSPQETQYF.

This clonotype was counted at least ten times. The J gene is TRBJ2-7, the V gene TRBV15; no clear D gene. The CDR3 has 15 amino acids. The V and J ends lost 0 bases and 0 bases respectively, with 9 bases between them. In germline, CDR1 is LNHNV, CDR2 YYDKDF (reference sequence). In DNA, the CDR3 is TGTGCCACCAGCAGAGAGAAAACCGTCTCCTACGAGCAGTACTTC. It specifies CATSREKTVSYEQYF.

This rearrangement joins TRBV20-1 to TRBJ1-1, with D maybe TRBD1 (6 bases). The CDR3 is 14 residues long. Deletions cut 0 bases from V and 5 bases from J, with 13 bases between. Germline V gene data show CDR1 as DFQATT and CDR2 as SNEGSKA (reference sequence). CDR3 protein: CSAREAGAETEAFF. The CDR3 DNA reads TGCAGTGCTAGAGAAGCAGGGGCAGAAACTGAAGCTTTCTTT.

The chain employs TRBV7-9 and TRBJ1-2, with D perhaps matching TRBD1 (5 bases). The V gene lost 4 bases and the J gene lost 0 bases, with 9 bases spanning the gap. The CDR3 covers 14 residues. The germline CDR1 and CDR2 sequences are SEHNR and FQNEAQ (reference sequence). The CDR3 protein is CASSSREANYGYTF. CDR3 coding DNA: TGTGCCAGCAGCTCCAGGGAAGCTAACTATGGCTACACCTTC. The full variable domain, in which reference TRBV7-9 and TRBJ1-2 provide the parts outside the CDR3, is DTGVSQNPRHKITKRGQNVTFRCDPISEHNRLYWYRQTLGQGPEFLTYFQNEAQLEKSRLLSDRFSAERPKGSFSTLEIQRTEQGDSAMYLCASSSREANYGYTFGSGTRLTVV.

The gene calls are TRBV25-1 and TRBJ2-6, with 9 bases fitting TRBD1. CDR1 and CDR2 from the germline V gene are MGHDK and SYGVNS. The CDR3 length is 17 residues. J was trimmed by 4 bases and V by 5 bases; bases with no gene match: 9. The CDR3 region is CASSSGTGSPGANVLTF. The CDR3 coding sequence is TGTGCCAGCAGTTCGGGGACAGGGAGTCCAGGGGCCAACGTCCTGACTTTC. Looking up the rest from reference TRBV25-1 and TRBJ2-6 gives the full variable domain: EADIYQTPRYLVIGTGKKITLECSQTMGHDKMYWYQQDPGMELHLIHYSYGVNSTEKGDLSSESTVSRIRTEHFPLTLESARPSHTSQYLCASSSGTGSPGANVLTFGAGSRLTVL.

In this sample, this clonotype turned up a few times. This chain links TRBV11-2 with TRBJ2-5; 7 positions agree with TRBD2. J lost 3 bases, V lost 7 bases, and 5 bases had no gene match. Germline V gives CDR1 SGHAT, CDR2 FQNNGV. This CDR3 contains 13 residues. CDR3 loop: CASTRLAEETQYF. The CDR3 region has the DNA TGTGCCAGCACCAGGCTAGCGGAAGAGACCCAGTACTTC.

This clonotype occurred many times. The chain links TRBV9 to TRBJ2-5; D unclear. Trimming pared 5 bases from V and 7 bases from J, leaving 12 bases between. The length of the CDR3 is 12 residues. The germline V gene encodes CDR1 SGDLS and CDR2 YYNGEE. DNA for the CDR3: TGTGCCAGCAGGGGCGCGAGAGGGACCCAGTACTTC. Encoded protein: CASRGARGTQYF.

This clonotype was seen a handful of times. The chain couples TRBV6-1 to TRBJ2-7, with a possible D match to TRBD1 (6 bases). Germline V gene lookup returns CDR1 MNHNS and CDR2 SASEGT. Trimming took 5 bases from V and 1 from J, leaving 15 bases between them. CDR3 length: 15 residues. CDR3 amino acids: CASSPTGHQSYEQYF. The DNA for the CDR3 is TGTGCCAGCAGTCCGACAGGTCATCAATCCTACGAGCAGTACTTC.

The rearrangement joins TRBV2 to TRBJ2-3, with 11 bases identical to TRBD2. CDR1 and CDR2 from the germline V gene are SNHLY and FYNNEI. After removal of 5 bases from V and 4 bases from J, the junction contained 8 bases not matched to a gene. CDR3 size: 16 residues. The CDR3 region is CASSLSILAGADTQYF. The CDR3 DNA reads TGTGCCAGCAGTTTAAGTATACTAGCGGGAGCAGATACGCAGTATTTT.

V and J are TRBV29-1 and TRBJ1-1; D ambiguous. CDR3 size: 11 residues. The V end was cut by 8 bases, the J end by 5 bases, with 12 bases between. Per germline, CDR1 SQVTM and CDR2 ANQGSEA. The CDR3 loop reads CSQVSGTEAFF. In DNA form, the CDR3 reads TGCAGCCAAGTGTCGGGGACTGAAGCTTTCTTT. The full variable domain, with the rest looked up from reference TRBV29-1 and TRBJ1-1, is SAVISQKPSRDICQRGTSLTIQCQVDSQVTMMFWYRQQPGQSLTLIATANQGSEATYESGFVIDKFPISRPNLTFSTLTVSNMSPEDSSIYLCSQVSGTEAFFGQGTRLTVV.

J is TRBJ2-7 and V is TRBV20-1, with a tentative D call TRBD2 (5 bases). CDR1 is DFQATT, CDR2 SNEGSKA, per germline (reference sequence). This CDR3 is 14 amino acids long. The ends were cut back, 0 bases at V and 4 bases at J, with 13 bases in the middle. CDR3: CSARERSRGYEQYF. The DNA of the CDR3 is TGCAGTGCTAGAGAAAGGTCAAGAGGGTACGAGCAGTACTTC.

This clonotype was observed a few times. V usage is TRBV12-3 or TRBV12-4 and J usage is TRBJ2-7; TRBD2 might be the D (5 bases). The CDR3 is 13 residues long. The ends were cut back, 5 bases at V and 0 bases at J, with 8 bases in the middle. The DNA of the CDR3 is TGTGCCAGCAGTCAGCGGTACTCCTACGAGCAGTACTTC. It codes for CASSQRYSYEQYF.

This chain joins TRBV6-5 and TRBJ1-4; 7 bases align to TRBD1. Germline V gene data show CDR1 as MNHEY and CDR2 as SVGAGI. V shed 6 bases, J shed 0 bases, and the junction held 7 bases outside the gene matches. The CDR3 spans 16 residues. The CDR3 spells CASRDGTDATNEKLFF. The CDR3 region has the DNA TGTGCCAGCAGAGATGGGACAGATGCAACTAATGAAAAACTGTTTTTT.

This clonotype was counted ten times or more. For the CDR3, the DNA is TGTGCCAGCAGTGAAAGGTACACTGAAGCTTTCTTT. It codes for CASSERYTEAFF. This chain uses TRBV25-1 with TRBJ1-1; D is ambiguous. Trimming left V 2 bases short and J 3 bases short, with 4 bases between. This CDR3 region has 12 residues. Germline V gene data show CDR1 as MGHDK and CDR2 as SYGVNS.

In its sample, this clonotype was seen many times. The chain links TRBV29-1 to TRBJ2-2; the match to TRBD1 covers 7 bases. CDR1 is SQVTM and CDR2 is ANQGSEA in the germline V gene. V trimming: 6 bases; J trimming: 2 bases; junction bases outside the gene matches: 6. CDR3 size: 14 residues. The CDR3 here is CSVPGTANTGELFF. Written as DNA, the CDR3 is TGCAGCGTGCCCGGGACAGCAAACACCGGGGAGCTGTTTTTT.